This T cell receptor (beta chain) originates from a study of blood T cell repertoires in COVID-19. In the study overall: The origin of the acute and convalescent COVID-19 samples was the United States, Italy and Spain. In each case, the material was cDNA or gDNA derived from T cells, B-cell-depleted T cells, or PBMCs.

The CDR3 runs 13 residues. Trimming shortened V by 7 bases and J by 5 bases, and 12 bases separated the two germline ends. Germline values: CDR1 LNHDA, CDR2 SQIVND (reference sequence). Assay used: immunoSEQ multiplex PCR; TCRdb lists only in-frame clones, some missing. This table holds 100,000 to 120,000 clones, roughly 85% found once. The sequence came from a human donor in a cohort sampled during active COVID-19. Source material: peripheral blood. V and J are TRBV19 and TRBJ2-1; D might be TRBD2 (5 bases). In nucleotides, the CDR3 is TGTGCCAGTAAACAGACTATGAACAATGAGCAGTTCTTC. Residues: CASKQTMNNEQFF.